Listed here are 15 T cell receptor beta chains from one sample, sequenced in a study of blood T cell repertoires in COVID-19. TCRdb's copy holds only in-frame clones and misses some; the assay was immunoSEQ multiplex PCR. The table lists 250,000 to 400,000 clones, roughly nine tenths of them singletons. Material for sequencing was peripheral blood. These receptors all stem from a woman younger than 45 with COVID-19, enrolled during active disease.

The CDR3 DNA follows: TGTGCCAGCAGCGTAGTGTCCGTCGGGAACACTGAAGCTTTCTTT. As protein: CASSVVSVGNTEAFF. The chain carries TRBV9 and TRBJ1-1; D not certain. CDR3 length: 15 amino acids. Trimming took 0 bases from V and 1 from J, leaving 10 bases between them. Germline V gene lookup returns CDR1 SGDLS and CDR2 YYNGEE.

This chain links TRBV29-1 with TRBJ1-2; TRBD1 might be the D (5 bases). The CDR3 spans 12 residues. From germline, CDR1 is SQVTM and CDR2 ANQGSEA. The V gene lost 6 bases and the J gene lost 6 bases, with 14 bases spanning the gap. The CDR3 bases are TGCAGCGTCGGGGGGGATTGGGATGGCTACACCTTC. It yields the protein CSVGGDWDGYTF.

The V and J genes are TRBV24-1 and TRBJ2-1; D is possibly TRBD2 (5 bases). The CDR3 spans 16 residues. The germline V gene has CDR1 KGHDR and CDR2 SFDVKD. V lost 2 bases and J lost 6, with 16 bases in between. The CDR3 is CATSDYQRPWANEQFF. In nucleotides, the CDR3 is TGTGCCACCAGTGATTACCAGCGGCCTTGGGCCAATGAGCAGTTCTTC.

This clone turned up a few times. This chain connects TRBV29-1 to TRBJ1-2; TRBD1 might be the D (6 bases). This CDR3 has 13 amino acids. V gave up 7 bases and J gave up 6 bases, with 18 bases separating them. Germline V gene lookup returns CDR1 SQVTM and CDR2 ANQGSEA. The CDR3 DNA follows: TGCAGCGCCTCTCACGGACGGGACAATGGCTACACCTTC. Residues: CSASHGRDNGYTF.

This clone was seen a handful of times. The chain combines TRBV6-1 with TRBJ1-1; D is possibly TRBD1 (5 bases). This CDR3 region has 14 residues. CDR1 MNHNS and CDR2 SASEGT come from the germline V gene. V lost 3 bases and J lost 4, with 12 bases in between. CDR3 protein: CASSDLQGFTEAFF. In DNA, the CDR3 is TGTGCCAGCAGTGATCTTCAGGGTTTCACTGAAGCTTTCTTT.

The chain employs TRBV13 and TRBJ1-2; TRBD1 is a possible D gene (6 bases). Germline loops: CDR1 PRHDT, CDR2 FYEKMQ (reference sequence). V gave up 0 bases and J gave up 7 bases, with 12 bases separating them. The length of the CDR3 is 14 residues. The CDR3 here is CASSLGRGSSGYTF. As DNA, the CDR3 is TGTGCCAGCAGCTTAGGCAGGGGAAGTAGTGGCTACACCTTC.

This rearrangement joins TRBV2 to TRBJ2-1; TRBD2 matches 11 bases. In germline, CDR1 is SNHLY, CDR2 FYNNEI. CDR3 length equals 16 residues. The V and J ends lost 5 bases and 6 bases, in that order; junction bases with no gene match: 9. In DNA form, the CDR3 reads TGTGCCAGCAGTAGGGAACTAGCGGGAGCCGTCAATGAGCAGTTCTTC. Translation gives CASSRELAGAVNEQFF.

This clone has more than one count but fewer than ten. This rearrangement joins TRBV7-2 to TRBJ1-5; 8 bases line up with TRBD1. This CDR3 is built from 17 residues. After removal of 5 bases from V and 4 bases from J, the junction contained 13 bases not matched to a gene. Per germline, CDR1 SGHTA and CDR2 FQGNSA. The DNA of the CDR3 is TGTGCCAGCAGCCCAAACCCCCCAGGGGGCGCGAATCAGCCCCAGCATTTT. Encoded protein: CASSPNPPGGANQPQHF.

The chain combines TRBV24-1 with TRBJ2-3, with 7 bases that match TRBD1. Germline loops: CDR1 KGHDR, CDR2 SFDVKD. CDR3 length equals 13 residues. The junction had 5 bases not matched to a gene; V was cut back by 7 bases and J by 5 bases. CDR3 bases: TGTGCCACCAGCAGGGGGTTCGAAGATACGCAGTATTTT. Translating it yields CATSRGFEDTQYF.

The rearrangement links TRBV5-1 to TRBJ1-4, with a tentative D call TRBD1 (6 bases). The CDR3 is 15 residues long. The ends were cut back, 3 bases at V and 5 bases at J, with 14 bases in the middle. CDR1 and CDR2 (germline): SGHRS, YFSETQ. CDR3 in DNA: TGCGCCAGCAGCTGGACCACAGGGAAGAATGAAAAACTGTTTTTT. Its translation is CASSWTTGKNEKLFF.

The table lists this clone with many counts. The gene calls are TRBV27 and TRBJ1-5; D may be TRBD1 (5 bases). Looked up from germline, CDR1 is MNHEY and CDR2 is SMNVEV (reference sequence). This CDR3 is built from 16 residues. Trimming removed 2 bases at V and 0 bases at J, with 11 bases between. The CDR3 region is CASSLKSGDSNQPQHF. CDR3 bases: TGTGCCAGCAGTTTAAAATCGGGGGATAGCAATCAGCCCCAGCATTTT.

V and J are TRBV2 and TRBJ2-7; 10 bases are a match to TRBD1. CDR1 is SNHLY and CDR2 is FYNNEI in the germline V gene. V lost 11 bases, J lost 4 bases, and 11 bases stayed unmatched. This CDR3 has 14 residues. The CDR3 region has the DNA TGTGCCGTGACAGGGGGCGCATCGATGTACGAGCAGTACTTC. As protein: CAVTGGASMYEQYF.

About this clone itself: Other DNA sequences in the same sample also yield this CDR3. The rearrangement joins TRBV27 to TRBJ2-7; 11 bases line up with TRBD2. Trimming removed 0 bases from V and 3 bases from J; junction bases left unmatched: 4. The CDR3 totals 16 residues. The germline V gene has CDR1 MNHEY and CDR2 SMNVEV (reference sequence). The CDR3 reads CASSLSGLADLYEQYF. In DNA, the CDR3 is TGTGCCAGCAGTTTATCGGGACTAGCGGACCTCTACGAGCAGTACTTC.

This chain uses TRBV24-1 with TRBJ1-2; 10 bases align to TRBD1. Losses at the gene ends were 3 bases for V and 11 bases for J; bases not matched to a gene: 5. This CDR3 contains 13 residues. Germline lookup yields CDR1 KGHDR and CDR2 SFDVKD. The CDR3 nucleotides are TGTGCCACCAGTGATCCGGCGGGACAGGGGTACACCTTC. As protein: CATSDPAGQGYTF.

The chain joins TRBV6-2 or TRBV6-3 to TRBJ2-1; 9 bases are a match to TRBD2. The CDR3 has 13 amino acids. The junction had 3 bases not matched to a gene; V was cut back by 2 bases and J by 10 bases. Looked up from germline, CDR1 is MNHEY and CDR2 is SVGEGT. CDR3 region: CASSYQLAGEQFF. DNA for the CDR3: TGTGCCAGCAGTTACCAACTAGCGGGCGAGCAGTTCTTC.